Included here is one T cell receptor beta chain sequence, with context. This CDR3 has 16 residues. V lost 0 bases and J 2 bases, leaving 12 bases between the germline ends. CDR1 is SGHAT, CDR2 FQNNGV, per germline. Using immunoSEQ multiplex PCR, the repertoire was profiled, and TCRdb retains in-frame clones only, with some absent. This table has approximately 76,000 clones, 88% appearing once. The data derive from a study of blood T cell repertoires in COVID-19. The chain carries TRBV11-2 and TRBJ2-3; D is perhaps TRBD2 (5 bases). This TCR was sampled from a human donor in a cohort sampled during active COVID-19. Sequencing input: peripheral blood. DNA of the CDR3: TGTGCCAGCAGCTTAGATCCCCCGGGAAACACAGATACGCAGTATTTT. Translated: CASSLDPPGNTDTQYF.